One sample yielded the 30 T cell receptor beta chains listed below, sequenced in a study of T cells in Graves' hyperthyroidism and ophthalmopathy. The investigators amplified TCR beta CDR3 regions from RNA transcripts. First-round RT-PCR with HTBI primers amplified the TCR CDR3 region. TCRdb reprocessed the multiplex PCR reads with MiXCR, giving one entry per CDR3 protein. This table has hundreds of thousands of distinct CDR3 sequences, 18% appearing once. The sequenced material came from blood. The receptor set was obtained from a woman aged 45-65 years with Graves' hyperthyroidism that later progressed to Graves' ophthalmopathy.

This sequence joins TRBV5-4 and TRBJ2-5, with D uncertain. Germline V CDR1 and CDR2: SGHNT, YYREEE (reference sequence). The CDR3 is 14 amino acids. The germline V and J ends were trimmed by 2 bases and 10 bases, with 18 bases remaining between them. The CDR3 sequence: CASSLDRRSMNQYF. CDR3 coding DNA: TGTGCCAGCAGCTTAGACCGCAGATCTATGAACCAGTACTTC.

This clonotype was observed once. The CDR3 nucleotides read TGTGCCAGCAGCTTAGTAGGGAATAATGAAAAACTGTTTTTT. As protein: CASSLVGNNEKLFF. The chain employs TRBV7-9 and TRBJ1-4; no clear D. Germline V gene data show CDR1 as SEHNR and CDR2 as FQNEAQ (reference sequence). This CDR3 is built from 14 residues. Trimming took off 1 base at V and 4 bases at J, with 7 bases between the two ends. Looking up the rest from reference TRBV7-9 and TRBJ1-4 gives the full variable domain: DTGVSQNPRHKITKRGQNVTFRCDPISEHNRLYWYRQTLGQGPEFLTYFQNEAQLEKSRLLSDRFSAERPKGSFSTLEIQRTEQGDSAMYLCASSLVGNNEKLFFGSGTQLSVL.

The chain is built from TRBV19 and TRBJ1-1, with a possible D match to TRBD1 (6 bases). This CDR3 contains 14 residues. Germline V gene sequence: CDR1 LNHDA, CDR2 SQIVND (reference sequence). V was shortened by 6 bases and J by 7 bases, with 18 bases between the two germline ends. The CDR3 nucleotides read TGTGCCAGTAGCGTAGACAGTGAGGGGGGTGAAGCTTTCTTT. It encodes CASSVDSEGGEAFF.

The chain has TRBV27 and TRBJ2-7; a possible D gene is TRBD2 (6 bases). V was trimmed by 4 bases and J by 2 bases, leaving 15 bases between them. The CDR3 contains 15 residues. CDR1 is MNHEY and CDR2 is SMNVEV in the germline V gene (reference sequence). The CDR3 bases are TGTGCCAGCAGTTGGGATAGCGGAGGGACCTACGAGCAGTACTTC. It encodes CASSWDSGGTYEQYF.

V usage is TRBV5-6 and J usage is TRBJ2-1; D gene ambiguous. The CDR3 loop spans 12 amino acids. Germline V gene sequence: CDR1 SGHDT, CDR2 YYEEEE. V was cut by 0 bases and J by 8 bases, with 6 bases left in between. CDR3 nucleotides: TGTGCCAGCAGCTTGGGCTTCCATGAGCAGTTCTTC. Its protein product is CASSLGFHEQFF.

This clonotype was observed many times. This chain connects TRBV11-3 to TRBJ2-5, with D unclear. Germline V gene data show CDR1 as SGHNT and CDR2 as YENEEA. The CDR3 is 13 residues long. Trimming stripped 1 base from V and 3 bases from J, with 6 bases between. The CDR3 coding sequence is TGTGCCAGCAGCTTAGCGTCGGAAGAGACCCAGTACTTC. Translating gives CASSLASEETQYF.

The chain recombines TRBV7-9 with TRBJ2-2; tentative D call: TRBD1 (6 bases). The V and J ends lost 5 bases and 4 bases respectively, with 17 bases between them. Germline lookup yields CDR1 SEHNR and CDR2 FQNEAQ (reference sequence). This CDR3 has 16 amino acids. CDR3 amino acids: CASSPVAGQLTGELFF. In nucleotides, the CDR3 is TGTGCCAGCAGCCCCGTCGCCGGACAGCTCACCGGGGAGCTGTTTTTT.

The sample holds many counts of this clonotype. V is TRBV2 and J is TRBJ2-2; 11 bases align to TRBD1. Germline V CDR1 and CDR2: SNHLY, FYNNEI. Trimming removed 6 bases from V and 8 bases from J; junction bases left unmatched: 5. This CDR3 spans 14 amino acids. The CDR3 spells CASRGDRGSGELFF. The CDR3 DNA is TGTGCCAGCAGAGGGGACAGGGGGTCAGGGGAGCTGTTTTTT. Variable domain in full (rest from reference TRBV2 and TRBJ2-2): EPEVTQTPSHQVTQMGQEVILRCVPISNHLYFYWYRQILGQKVEFLVSFYNNEISEKSEIFDDQFSVERPDGSNFTLKIRSTKLEDSAMYFCASRGDRGSGELFFGEGSRLTVL.

The chain combines TRBV3-1 with TRBJ2-3; 10 bases map to TRBD2. This CDR3 is 16 amino acids long. Germline V gene sequence: CDR1 LGHDT, CDR2 YNNKEL (reference sequence). The V and J ends lost 5 bases and 4 bases, in that order; junction bases with no gene match: 9. CDR3 sequence reads: CASSYTGTSVADTQYF. The CDR3 region has the DNA TGTGCCAGCAGCTATACCGGGACTAGCGTGGCAGATACGCAGTATTTT.

The table lists this clonotype with many counts. This sequence joins TRBV6-2 or TRBV6-3 and TRBJ2-5; 7 bases agree with TRBD2. V shed 0 bases and J 5 bases; nucleotides not matched to a gene: 6. Germline V gives CDR1 MNHEY, CDR2 SVGEGT. The CDR3 is 15 residues long. The CDR3 spells CASSYSGLLAETQYF. The DNA for the CDR3 is TGTGCCAGCAGTTACTCGGGACTACTGGCGGAGACCCAGTACTTC.

This clonotype was picked up many times. This sequence joins TRBV13 and TRBJ2-5; 7 nucleotides match TRBD1. The CDR3 runs 14 residues. CDR1 and CDR2 from the germline V gene are PRHDT and FYEKMQ (reference sequence). The trim removed 1 base at V and 7 bases at J, leaving 6 bases unmatched. As DNA, the CDR3 is TGTGCCAGCAGCTTAGAGAACAGGGGATCGACCCAGTACTTC. It translates to CASSLENRGSTQYF.

The rearrangement links TRBV9 to TRBJ1-1, with D hard to call. V lost 4 bases, J lost 8 bases, and 12 bases lay in between. CDR1 is SGDLS, CDR2 YYNGEE, per germline. This CDR3 comprises 12 residues. Here the CDR3 reads CASSPLSEEAFF. Written as DNA, the CDR3 is TGTGCCAGCAGCCCCCTCTCAGAAGAAGCTTTCTTT.

This clonotype was seen more than once but under ten times. V and J are TRBV6-5 and TRBJ2-3, with D possibly matching TRBD1 (7 bases). Trimming removed 0 bases from V and 5 bases from J, with 18 bases in between. The CDR3 runs 17 residues. The germline V gene has CDR1 MNHEY and CDR2 SVGAGI. CDR3: CASSYSFSYRGGDTQYF. CDR3 coding DNA: TGTGCCAGCAGTTACTCCTTCAGTTACAGGGGAGGAGATACGCAGTATTTT.

The rearrangement links TRBV20-1 to TRBJ2-7, with 10 bases fitting TRBD2. The CDR3 spans 15 residues. The V segment lost 1 base and the J segment 3 bases; nucleotides outside the gene matches: 6. Per the germline V gene, CDR1 is DFQATT and CDR2 is SNEGSKA (reference sequence). The CDR3 nucleotides read TGCAGTGCTAGAGTTAGCGGGGGGCCGGTCTACGAGCAGTACTTC. It translates to CSARVSGGPVYEQYF.

There are many counts of this clonotype. The rearrangement links TRBV7-9 to TRBJ1-1; TRBD1 matches 7 bases. The CDR3 runs 12 residues. Germline CDR1 is SEHNR and CDR2 is FQNEAQ (reference sequence). Trimming cost V 3 bases and J 8 bases; bases outside gene matches: 3. The DNA of the CDR3 is TGTGCCAGCAGCTTCACAGGGGACGAAGCTTTCTTT. Its protein product is CASSFTGDEAFF. Using reference TRBV7-9 and TRBJ1-1 for the parts outside the CDR3, the full variable domain is DTGVSQNPRHKITKRGQNVTFRCDPISEHNRLYWYRQTLGQGPEFLTYFQNEAQLEKSRLLSDRFSAERPKGSFSTLEIQRTEQGDSAMYLCASSFTGDEAFFGQGTRLTVV.

This clonotype was picked up many times. This rearrangement joins TRBV2 to TRBJ2-5, with 8 bases matching TRBD1. CDR3 length equals 13 residues. Germline CDR1 and CDR2: SNHLY and FYNNEI. J gave up 2 bases and V 6 bases, and 2 bases lay outside the gene matches. The CDR3 DNA follows: TGTGCCAGCAGACGGACAGGGCAAGAGACCCAGTACTTC. This encodes CASRRTGQETQYF.

Comments on this clonotype: This may be a read error, as it is one base from a much larger clone. This rearrangement joins TRBV2 to TRBJ1-2; the match to TRBD1 covers 9 bases. V trimming: 3 bases; J trimming: 1 base; junction bases outside the gene matches: 3. The CDR3 sequence is 15 residues long. The germline CDR1 and CDR2 sequences are SNHLY and FYNNEI. DNA for the CDR3: TGTGCCAGCAGTGATGGGACAGGGATTAACTATGGCTACACCTTC. Its protein product is CASSDGTGINYGYTF.

This clonotype was seen repeatedly, ten times or more. The chain joins TRBV5-1 to TRBJ2-1; 8 bases line up with TRBD1. With V trimmed by 2 bases and J by 6 bases, 4 bases remained unmatched. The CDR3 extends over 14 amino acids. Germline CDR1 and CDR2: SGHRS and YFSETQ. CDR3 DNA sequence: TGCGCCAGCAGCTTTCAGGGGGCGGGCAATGAGCAGTTCTTC. This sequence encodes CASSFQGAGNEQFF.

In this sample, this clonotype turned up many times. The chain recombines TRBV7-8 with TRBJ2-3; 12 bases line up with TRBD2. The CDR3 length is 16 residues. Germline V lookup: CDR1 SGHVS, CDR2 FQNEAQ. The V gene end was trimmed by 3 bases and the J gene end by 3 bases; junction bases not matched to a gene: 4. The chain's CDR3 is CASSFLAGGPTDTQYF. CDR3 bases: TGTGCCAGCAGCTTCCTAGCGGGGGGGCCTACAGATACGCAGTATTTT.

For the CDR3, the DNA is TGTGCCAGCAGTGTATTGGTTTTCGGGGGCCCGACTGAAGCTTTCTTT. Protein sequence: CASSVLVFGGPTEAFF. This chain uses TRBV6-1 with TRBJ1-1; a possible D gene is TRBD1 (6 bases). Trimming removed 4 bases at V and 5 bases at J, with 20 bases between. Germline CDR1 reads MNHNS; CDR2 reads SASEGT. The CDR3 length is 16 residues.

At least ten counts were recorded for this clonotype. The chain has TRBV7-9 and TRBJ2-3; either TRBD1 or TRBD2 may fit D (5 bases each). Trimming took off 3 bases at V and 6 bases at J, with 10 bases between the two ends. Germline CDR1 reads SEHNR; CDR2 reads FQNEAQ (reference sequence). This CDR3 has 13 residues. DNA for the CDR3: TGTGCCAGCAGCTTCGAGGGGCGCGATACGCAGTATTTT. Its protein product is CASSFEGRDTQYF.

About this clonotype: One end of the junction is discordant with germline, which a read error may explain. CDR3 sequence (DNA): TGTGCTAGCAGCTTAGGTGTTAGCGAGCAAGAGACCCAGTACTTC. Amino acid sequence: CASSLGVSEQETQYF. The chain employs TRBV7-7 and TRBJ2-5; weak D call: TRBD2 (5 bases). The CDR3 is 15 amino acids. Germline CDR1 reads SSHAT; CDR2 reads FNYEAQ (reference sequence).

The V and J genes are TRBV7-9 and TRBJ1-6; D unclear. Looked up from germline, CDR1 is SEHNR and CDR2 is FQNEAQ (reference sequence). The CDR3 extends over 14 amino acids. V was shortened by 1 base and J by 4 bases, with 5 bases between the two germline ends. CDR3 in DNA: TGTGCCAGCAGCTTAGTGGATTATAATTCACCCCTCCACTTT. Translating it yields CASSLVDYNSPLHF. Filled out from reference TRBV7-9 and TRBJ1-6, the complete variable domain reads DTGVSQNPRHKITKRGQNVTFRCDPISEHNRLYWYRQTLGQGPEFLTYFQNEAQLEKSRLLSDRFSAERPKGSFSTLEIQRTEQGDSAMYLCASSLVDYNSPLHFGNGTRLTVT.

The count of this clonotype is one. J is TRBJ2-1 and V is TRBV19; 7 nucleotides line up with TRBD1. The CDR3 consists of 14 residues. From germline, CDR1 is LNHDA and CDR2 SQIVND (reference sequence). V gave up 1 base and J gave up 8 bases; unmatched junction bases: 5. CDR3 sequence (DNA): TGTGCCAGTAGTATAGCGCAGGGGGTCGATGAGCAGTTCTTC. Amino acids: CASSIAQGVDEQFF. The full variable domain, its missing parts supplied by reference TRBV19 and TRBJ2-1, is DGGITQSPKYLFRKEGQNVTLSCEQNLNHDAMYWYRQDPGQGLRLIYYSQIVNDFQKGDIAEGYSVSREKKESFPLTVTSAQKNPTAFYLCASSIAQGVDEQFFGPGTRLTVL.

This chain uses TRBV7-9 with TRBJ2-3; tentatively, D is TRBD1 (5 bases). The CDR3 loop spans 16 amino acids. The germline gives CDR1 SEHNR, CDR2 FQNEAQ (reference sequence). Deletions cut 5 bases from V and 4 bases from J, with 19 bases between. This CDR3 reads CASSPGDSLRSDTQYF. Here the CDR3 DNA reads TGTGCCAGCAGCCCCGGCGACAGCCTTAGGTCAGATACGCAGTATTTT.

This clonotype was seen a handful of times. J is TRBJ2-5 and V is TRBV29-1, with a weak D call TRBD2 (5 bases). CDR3 length: 13 amino acids. V dropped 3 bases and J dropped 1 base, with 9 bases sitting between them. The V gene's germline CDR1 is SQVTM and CDR2 ANQGSEA. This chain's CDR3 is CSVDPSGQETQYF. CDR3 in DNA: TGCAGCGTTGATCCCAGCGGCCAAGAGACCCAGTACTTC.

This clonotype was recorded a few times. The J gene is TRBJ2-7, the V gene TRBV20-1; 11 bases match TRBD1. The CDR3 length is 13 residues. Losses at the gene ends were 0 bases for V and 6 bases for J; bases not matched to a gene: 1. The germline V gene has CDR1 DFQATT and CDR2 SNEGSKA (reference sequence). CDR3 DNA sequence: TGCAGTGCTAGAGAGGGGACAGGGGGCGAGCAGTACTTC. This sequence encodes CSAREGTGGEQYF.

This clonotype was seen many times. V gene TRBV3-1 combines with J gene TRBJ1-1; D ambiguous. This CDR3 spans 12 amino acids. V dropped 4 bases and J dropped 4 bases, with 7 bases sitting between them. CDR1 and CDR2 from the germline V gene are LGHDT and YNNKEL (reference sequence). The CDR3 nucleotides read TGTGCCAGCAGCCCTGGAGCCACTGAAGCTTTCTTT. It yields the protein CASSPGATEAFF.

This clonotype was seen ten or more times. This chain uses TRBV19 with TRBJ1-1; D is perhaps TRBD1 (5 bases). Germline V gives CDR1 LNHDA, CDR2 SQIVND (reference sequence). This CDR3 is built from 15 residues. The germline V and J ends were trimmed by 6 bases and 1 base, with 15 bases remaining between them. The CDR3 nucleotides are TGTGCCAGTAGCGGGACCGGGACTGCGAACACTGAAGCTTTCTTT. Translation gives CASSGTGTANTEAFF.

Concerning this clonotype: A read error may account for a junction end that differs from germline. The genes are TRBV12-3 or TRBV12-4 and TRBJ1-6, with D hard to call. CDR3 length: 16 residues. The CDR3 loop reads CASSDLRSSYSSPLHF. The CDR3 nucleotides are TGTGCCAGCAGTGACCTCCGGAGCTCCTATAGTTCACCCCTCCACTTT.